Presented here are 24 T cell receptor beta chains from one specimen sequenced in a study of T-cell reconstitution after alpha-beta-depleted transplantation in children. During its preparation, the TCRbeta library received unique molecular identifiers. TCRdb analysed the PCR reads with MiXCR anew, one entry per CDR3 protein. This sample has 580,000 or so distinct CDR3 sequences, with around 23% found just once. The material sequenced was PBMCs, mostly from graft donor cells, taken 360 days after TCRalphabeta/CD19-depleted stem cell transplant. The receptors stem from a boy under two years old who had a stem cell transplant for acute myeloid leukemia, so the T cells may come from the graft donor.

CDR3 nucleotides: TGTGCCAGCACCACGGGGGCGGGAGTAAGAGGCACAGATACGCAGTATTTT. Protein product: CASTTGAGVRGTDTQYF. J is TRBJ2-3 and V is TRBV28, with D perhaps TRBD2 (7 bases). The ends were cut back, 7 bases at V and 1 base at J, with 21 bases in the middle. CDR1 and CDR2 (germline): MDHEN, SYDVKM. The CDR3 spans 17 residues.

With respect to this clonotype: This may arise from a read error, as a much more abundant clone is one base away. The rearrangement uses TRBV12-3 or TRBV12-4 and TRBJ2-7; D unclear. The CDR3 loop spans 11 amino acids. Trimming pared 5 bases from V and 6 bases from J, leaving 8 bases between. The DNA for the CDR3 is TGTGCCAGCAGTGCAAACTTCGAGCAGTACTTC. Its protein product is CASSANFEQYF.

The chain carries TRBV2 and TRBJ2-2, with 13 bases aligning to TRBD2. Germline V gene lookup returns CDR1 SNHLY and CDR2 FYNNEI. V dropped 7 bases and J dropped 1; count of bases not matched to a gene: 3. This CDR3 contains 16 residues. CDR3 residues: CASNRLAGGNTGELFF. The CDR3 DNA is TGTGCCAGCAACCGACTAGCGGGGGGGAACACCGGGGAGCTGTTTTTT. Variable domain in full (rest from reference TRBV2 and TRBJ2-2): EPEVTQTPSHQVTQMGQEVILRCVPISNHLYFYWYRQILGQKVEFLVSFYNNEISEKSEIFDDQFSVERPDGSNFTLKIRSTKLEDSAMYFCASNRLAGGNTGELFFGEGSRLTVL.

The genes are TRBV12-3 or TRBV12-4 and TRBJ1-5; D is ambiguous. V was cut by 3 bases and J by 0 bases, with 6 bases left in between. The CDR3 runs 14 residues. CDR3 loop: CASSFGSSNQPQHF. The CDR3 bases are TGTGCCAGCAGTTTTGGCAGTAGCAATCAGCCCCAGCATTTT.

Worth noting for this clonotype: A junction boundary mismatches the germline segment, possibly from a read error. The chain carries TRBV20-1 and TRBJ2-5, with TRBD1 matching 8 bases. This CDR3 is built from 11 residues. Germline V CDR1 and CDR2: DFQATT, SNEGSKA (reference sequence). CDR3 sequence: CSAYSQGGPTF. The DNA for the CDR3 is TGCAGTGCTTACTCACAGGGGGGACCAACCTTC.

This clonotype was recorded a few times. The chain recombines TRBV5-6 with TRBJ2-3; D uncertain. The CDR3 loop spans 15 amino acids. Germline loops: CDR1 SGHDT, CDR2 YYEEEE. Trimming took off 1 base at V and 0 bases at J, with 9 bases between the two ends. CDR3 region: CASSLPLDSTDTQYF. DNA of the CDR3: TGTGCCAGCAGCTTGCCTCTGGACAGCACAGATACGCAGTATTTT.

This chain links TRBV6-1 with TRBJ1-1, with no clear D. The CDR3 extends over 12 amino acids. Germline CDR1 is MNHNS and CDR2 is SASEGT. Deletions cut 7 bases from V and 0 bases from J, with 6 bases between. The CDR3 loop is CASTLVNTEAFF. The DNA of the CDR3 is TGTGCCAGCACCCTAGTGAACACTGAAGCTTTCTTT.

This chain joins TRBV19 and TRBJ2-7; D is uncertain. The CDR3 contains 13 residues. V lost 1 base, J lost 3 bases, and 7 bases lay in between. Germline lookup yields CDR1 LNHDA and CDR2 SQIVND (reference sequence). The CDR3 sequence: CASSIVFGYEQYF. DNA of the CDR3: TGTGCCAGTAGTATAGTATTCGGCTACGAGCAGTACTTC.

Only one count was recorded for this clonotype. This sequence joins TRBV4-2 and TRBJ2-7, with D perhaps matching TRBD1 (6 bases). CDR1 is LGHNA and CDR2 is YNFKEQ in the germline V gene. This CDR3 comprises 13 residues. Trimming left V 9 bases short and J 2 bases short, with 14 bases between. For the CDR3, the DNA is TGTGCCAGGGGCCTCTGGGGGCCCTACGAGCAGTACTTC. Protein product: CARGLWGPYEQYF.

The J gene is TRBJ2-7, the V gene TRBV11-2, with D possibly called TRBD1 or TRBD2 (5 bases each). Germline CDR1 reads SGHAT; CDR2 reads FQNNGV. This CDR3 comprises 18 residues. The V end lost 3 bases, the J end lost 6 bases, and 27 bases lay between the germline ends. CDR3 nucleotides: TGTGCCAGCAGCTTGCAGTGGTCTGGCTCCGGGGCAGGTGGCGAGCAGTACTTC. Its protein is CASSLQWSGSGAGGEQYF.

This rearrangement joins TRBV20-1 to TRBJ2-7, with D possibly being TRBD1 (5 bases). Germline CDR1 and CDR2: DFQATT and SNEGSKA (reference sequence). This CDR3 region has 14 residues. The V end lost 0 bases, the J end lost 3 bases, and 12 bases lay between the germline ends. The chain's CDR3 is CSAREVGQGYEQYF. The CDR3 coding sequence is TGCAGTGCTAGAGAGGTGGGTCAGGGCTACGAGCAGTACTTC.

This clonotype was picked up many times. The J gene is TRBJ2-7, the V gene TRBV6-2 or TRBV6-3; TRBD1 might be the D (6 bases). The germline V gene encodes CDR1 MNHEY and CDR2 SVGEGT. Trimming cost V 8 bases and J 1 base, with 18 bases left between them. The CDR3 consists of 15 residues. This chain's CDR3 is CASLPLGTLSYEQYF. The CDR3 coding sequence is TGTGCCAGCCTACCACTCGGGACATTGTCCTACGAGCAGTACTTC.

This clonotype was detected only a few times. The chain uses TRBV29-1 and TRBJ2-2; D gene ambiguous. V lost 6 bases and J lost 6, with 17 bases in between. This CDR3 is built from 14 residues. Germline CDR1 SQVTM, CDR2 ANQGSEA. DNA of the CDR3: TGCAGCGTCGACGATGGGGTACTTCCCGGGGAGCTGTTTTTT. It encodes CSVDDGVLPGELFF.

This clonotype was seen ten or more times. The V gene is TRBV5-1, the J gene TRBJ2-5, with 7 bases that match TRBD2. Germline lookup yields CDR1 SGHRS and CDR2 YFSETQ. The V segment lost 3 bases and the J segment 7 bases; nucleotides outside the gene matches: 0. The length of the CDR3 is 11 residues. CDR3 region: CASSWEGTQYF. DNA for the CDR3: TGCGCCAGCAGCTGGGAGGGGACCCAGTACTTC.

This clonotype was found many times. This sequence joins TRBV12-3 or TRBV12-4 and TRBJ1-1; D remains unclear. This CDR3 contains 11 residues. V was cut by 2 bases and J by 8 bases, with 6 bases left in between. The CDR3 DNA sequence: TGTGCCAGCAGTTTACTAGAAGAAGCTTTCTTT. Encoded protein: CASSLLEEAFF.

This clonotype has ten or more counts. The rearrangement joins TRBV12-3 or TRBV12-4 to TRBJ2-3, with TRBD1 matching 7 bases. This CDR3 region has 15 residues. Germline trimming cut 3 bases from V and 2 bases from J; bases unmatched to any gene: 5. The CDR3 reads CASSLPDRPTDTQYF. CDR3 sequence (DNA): TGTGCCAGCAGTTTGCCGGACAGGCCCACAGATACGCAGTATTTT.

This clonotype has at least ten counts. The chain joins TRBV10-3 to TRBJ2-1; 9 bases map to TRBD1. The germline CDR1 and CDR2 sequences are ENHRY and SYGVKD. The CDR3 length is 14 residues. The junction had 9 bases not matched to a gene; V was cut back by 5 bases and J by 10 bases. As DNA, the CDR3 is TGTGCCATCAGTACCGGGACAGGGAGGGAGGAGCAGTTCTTC. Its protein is CAISTGTGREEQFF.

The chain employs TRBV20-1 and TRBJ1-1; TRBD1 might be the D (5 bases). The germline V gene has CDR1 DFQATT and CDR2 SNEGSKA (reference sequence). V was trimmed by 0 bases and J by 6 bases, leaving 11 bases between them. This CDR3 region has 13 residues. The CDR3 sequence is CSARDPGRAEAFF. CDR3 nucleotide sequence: TGCAGTGCTAGAGACCCGGGGCGCGCTGAAGCTTTCTTT.

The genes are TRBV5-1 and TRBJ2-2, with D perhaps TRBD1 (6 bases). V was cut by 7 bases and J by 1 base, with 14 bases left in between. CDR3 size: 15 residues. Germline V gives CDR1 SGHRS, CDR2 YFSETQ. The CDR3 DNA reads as TGCGCCAGCTCCCAGGGGATGGGGAACACCGGGGAGCTGTTTTTT. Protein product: CASSQGMGNTGELFF.

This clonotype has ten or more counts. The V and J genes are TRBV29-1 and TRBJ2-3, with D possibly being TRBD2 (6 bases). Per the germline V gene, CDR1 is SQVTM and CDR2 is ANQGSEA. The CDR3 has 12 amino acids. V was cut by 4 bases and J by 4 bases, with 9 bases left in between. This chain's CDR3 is CSVVLAPDTQYF. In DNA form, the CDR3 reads TGCAGCGTTGTACTAGCCCCAGATACGCAGTATTTT.

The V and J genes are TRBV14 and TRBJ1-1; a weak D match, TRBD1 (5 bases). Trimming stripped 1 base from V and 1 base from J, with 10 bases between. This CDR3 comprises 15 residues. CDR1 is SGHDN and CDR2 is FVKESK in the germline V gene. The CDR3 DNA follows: TGTGCCAGCAGCCAAGCGTTTGGGGGGAACACTGAAGCTTTCTTT. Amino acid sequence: CASSQAFGGNTEAFF.

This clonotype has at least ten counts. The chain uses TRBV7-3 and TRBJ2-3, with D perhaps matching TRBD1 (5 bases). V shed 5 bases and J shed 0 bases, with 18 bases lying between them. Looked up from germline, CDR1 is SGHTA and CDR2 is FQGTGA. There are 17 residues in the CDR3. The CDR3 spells CASSAQTGAQSTDTQYF. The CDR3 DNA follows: TGTGCCAGCAGCGCCCAAACAGGAGCCCAAAGCACAGATACGCAGTATTTT.

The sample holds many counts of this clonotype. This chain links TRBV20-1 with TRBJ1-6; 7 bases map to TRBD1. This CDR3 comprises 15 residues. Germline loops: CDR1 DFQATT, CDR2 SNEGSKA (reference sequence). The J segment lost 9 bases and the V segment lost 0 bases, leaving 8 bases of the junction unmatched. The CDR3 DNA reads TGCAGTGCTAGAGAAACGGGACAGATAATTTCACCCCTCCACTTT. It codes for CSARETGQIISPLHF.

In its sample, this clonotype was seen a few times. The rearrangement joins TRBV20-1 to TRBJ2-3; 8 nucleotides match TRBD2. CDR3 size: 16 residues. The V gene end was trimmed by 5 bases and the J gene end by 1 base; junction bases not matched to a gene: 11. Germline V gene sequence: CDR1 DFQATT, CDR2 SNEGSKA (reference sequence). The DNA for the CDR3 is TGCAGTGCTCCCCGGGGGGGCGGGGCGCGCACAGATACGCAGTATTTT. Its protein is CSAPRGGGARTDTQYF.